A single sample gave rise to the 23 T cell receptor beta chains below, sequenced in a study of cytotoxic CD8 clonotypes in ibrutinib-treated CLL. Assay used: immunoSEQ multiplex PCR; TCRdb lists only in-frame clones, some missing. This sample carries roughly 150,000 clones, 84% of them seen once, and the ten largest clones take under 5.5%. The sequencing here drew on PBMCs, taken after 24 months of ibrutinib treatment. These receptors were obtained from a human donor with chronic lymphocytic leukemia.

The rearrangement joins TRBV9 to TRBJ1-5; D is undetermined. Germline V gene data show CDR1 as SGDLS and CDR2 as YYNGEE. Trimming pared 0 bases from V and 0 bases from J, leaving 10 bases between. The CDR3 has 16 amino acids. In nucleotides, the CDR3 is TGTGCCAGCAGCGTAGGCCCAGCTTATAGCAATCAGCCCCAGCATTTT. Amino acids: CASSVGPAYSNQPQHF.

The chain has TRBV19 and TRBJ2-2; D ambiguous. The CDR3 has 15 residues. Trimming took off 5 bases at V and 4 bases at J, with 14 bases between the two ends. Germline loops: CDR1 LNHDA, CDR2 SQIVND (reference sequence). The CDR3 sequence: CASSPLPTRTGELFF. CDR3 in DNA: TGTGCCAGTAGTCCACTCCCGACCCGCACCGGGGAGCTGTTTTTT.

The chain joins TRBV18 to TRBJ1-1; D unresolved. Germline loops: CDR1 KGHSH, CDR2 LQKENI. The CDR3 extends over 15 amino acids. V was pared by 2 bases and J by 1 base, with 11 bases between. Here the CDR3 reads CASSPIESPNTEAFF. CDR3 bases: TGTGCCAGCTCACCAATTGAATCACCGAACACTGAAGCTTTCTTT.

The chain has TRBV4-3 and TRBJ2-1; TRBD2 matches at 7 bases. The CDR3 covers 14 residues. V lost 0 bases and J lost 8; bases outside the gene matches: 4. CDR1 and CDR2 from the germline V gene are LGHNA and YSLEER. CDR3 region: CASSQEGREDEQFF. In DNA, the CDR3 is TGCGCCAGCAGCCAAGAGGGACGGGAGGATGAGCAGTTCTTC.

The gene calls are TRBV11-2 and TRBJ1-1; D unclear. CDR1 SGHAT and CDR2 FQNNGV come from the germline V gene. The CDR3 covers 14 residues. V dropped 5 bases and J dropped 5 bases, with 15 bases sitting between them. The CDR3 region has the DNA TGTGCCAGCAGCCCTCGAGCGGGGATGACTGAAGCTTTCTTT. This sequence encodes CASSPRAGMTEAFF.

The genes are TRBV5-1 and TRBJ1-1, with D hard to call. The V gene's germline CDR1 is SGHRS and CDR2 YFSETQ. The ends were cut back, 5 bases at V and 2 bases at J, with 16 bases in the middle. This CDR3 has 15 residues. Written as DNA, the CDR3 is TGCGCCAGCAGTCCCACCTCTTGGGTTAACACTGAAGCTTTCTTT. Translating gives CASSPTSWVNTEAFF. The full variable domain, in which reference TRBV5-1 and TRBJ1-1 provide the parts outside the CDR3, is KAGVTQTPRYLIKTRGQQVTLSCSPISGHRSVSWYQQTPGQGLQFLFEYFSETQRNKGNFPGRFSGRQFSNSRSEMNVSTLELGDSALYLCASSPTSWVNTEAFFGQGTRLTVV.

The V and J genes are TRBV14 and TRBJ2-5; D is uncertain. CDR1 is SGHDN, CDR2 FVKESK, per germline. Trimming took off 0 bases at V and 4 bases at J, with 12 bases between the two ends. This CDR3 is built from 15 residues. The CDR3 DNA sequence: TGTGCCAGCAGCCAAGATCGTGGGCTTCGAGAGACCCAGTACTTC. Translated, it gives CASSQDRGLRETQYF.

The chain has TRBV19 and TRBJ1-4, with D unclear. V shed 5 bases and J shed 7 bases, with 17 bases lying between them. CDR3 length: 15 amino acids. CDR1 and CDR2 (germline): LNHDA, SQIVND (reference sequence). The CDR3 region has the DNA TGTGCCAGTAGTCCCGGTTGGGCGACCGGTGAAAAACTGTTTTTT. It specifies CASSPGWATGEKLFF.

This chain links TRBV7-2 with TRBJ1-2; TRBD1 aligns across 8 bases. The CDR3 sequence is 14 residues long. Germline V gene sequence: CDR1 SGHTA, CDR2 FQGNSA. V lost 1 base and J lost 5; bases outside the gene matches: 3. The CDR3 is CASSLERTGYGYTF. CDR3 sequence (DNA): TGTGCCAGCAGCTTAGAAAGGACAGGGTATGGCTACACCTTC.

The chain carries TRBV28 and TRBJ1-5, with a weak D call TRBD1 (6 bases). Trimming stripped 2 bases from V and 0 bases from J, with 11 bases between. This CDR3 contains 16 residues. Germline V gives CDR1 MDHEN, CDR2 SYDVKM. The DNA of the CDR3 is TGTGCCAGCAGTTTAGGGCAGGGGACTAGCAATCAGCCCCAGCATTTT. Amino acids: CASSLGQGTSNQPQHF. Full variable domain (outside the CDR3, taken from reference TRBV28 and TRBJ1-5): DVKVTQSSRYLVKRTGEKVFLECVQDMDHENMFWYRQDPGLGLRLIYFSYDVKMKEKGDIPEGYSVSREKKERFSLILESASTNQTSMYLCASSLGQGTSNQPQHFGDGTRLSIL.

V is TRBV6-1 and J is TRBJ2-3; a possible D gene is TRBD1 (5 bases). The V end was cut by 6 bases, the J end by 4 bases, with 14 bases between. The CDR3 is made up of 14 amino acids. Germline CDR1 MNHNS, CDR2 SASEGT. The CDR3 DNA reads as TGTGCCAGCAGGGGGCGGACAACACCAGATACGCAGTATTTT. Amino acids: CASRGRTTPDTQYF.

Of note for this clone: This sample also contains other DNA sequences that code for the same CDR3. The chain employs TRBV5-1 and TRBJ1-5; maybe TRBD1 (6 bases). The V end was cut by 0 bases, the J end by 3 bases, with 10 bases between. Germline lookup yields CDR1 SGHRS and CDR2 YFSETQ. This CDR3 spans 15 amino acids. DNA of the CDR3: TGCGCCAGCAGCTTGGGGGGGCGGATCAATCAGCCCCAGCATTTT. Its protein product is CASSLGGRINQPQHF.

The rearrangement links TRBV19 to TRBJ1-5, with D possibly being TRBD1 (6 bases). The germline CDR1 and CDR2 sequences are LNHDA and SQIVND (reference sequence). The CDR3 is 15 amino acids. V was trimmed by 10 bases and J by 9 bases, leaving 25 bases between them. The CDR3 is CATKRDTSDQLPQHF. In DNA form, the CDR3 reads TGTGCCACGAAACGGGACACTTCCGATCAATTGCCCCAGCATTTT.

This clone showed up just a few times. V gene TRBV7-3 combines with J gene TRBJ1-1; D unresolved. The CDR3 extends over 14 amino acids. V shed 2 bases and J shed 6 bases, with 13 bases lying between them. Germline CDR1 reads SGHTA; CDR2 reads FQGTGA. This chain's CDR3 is CASSLSATSAEAFF. In DNA, the CDR3 is TGTGCCAGCAGCTTATCGGCGACGAGCGCTGAAGCTTTCTTT.

The table lists this clone with many counts. This chain connects TRBV10-2 to TRBJ2-1; D ambiguous. V was pared by 0 bases and J by 9 bases, with 3 bases between. CDR1 is WSHSY, CDR2 SAAADI, per germline. CDR3 size: 11 residues. CDR3 nucleotide sequence: TGCGCCAGCAGTGAGTCGGGTGAGCAGTTCTTC. Its protein product is CASSESGEQFF.

This clone showed up just once. The genes are TRBV19 and TRBJ2-1; TRBD2 aligns across 12 bases. This CDR3 region has 16 residues. Germline V CDR1 and CDR2: LNHDA, SQIVND (reference sequence). The V segment lost 4 bases and the J segment 6 bases; nucleotides outside the gene matches: 7. CDR3 bases: TGTGCCAGTAGTAGGCTAGCGGGAGGGTTTCGCAATGAGCAGTTCTTC. It translates to CASSRLAGGFRNEQFF.

The chain links TRBV6-5 to TRBJ1-2; D unresolved. Germline loops: CDR1 MNHEY, CDR2 SVGAGI. The CDR3 has 14 residues. V shed 6 bases and J shed 4 bases, with 15 bases lying between them. The CDR3 here is CASSRTPGGYGYTF. In DNA, the CDR3 is TGTGCCAGCAGCCGCACACCAGGAGGCTATGGCTACACCTTC.

V and J are TRBV7-6 and TRBJ2-2; D possibly uses TRBD1 or TRBD2 (5 bases each). V was shortened by 5 bases and J by 8 bases, with 15 bases between the two germline ends. CDR3 length: 14 amino acids. Germline V CDR1 and CDR2: SGHVS, FNYEAQ. This CDR3 reads CASSATAVAGELFF. DNA of the CDR3: TGTGCCAGCAGCGCGACAGCGGTAGCGGGGGAGCTGTTTTTT.

The V call is TRBV6-5, the J call TRBJ2-7; 11 positions match TRBD1. Germline values: CDR1 MNHEY, CDR2 SVGAGI. The CDR3 loop spans 14 amino acids. V was pared by 5 bases and J by 2 bases, with 2 bases of the junction left unmatched. The CDR3: CASSRGQGAYEQYF. The CDR3 nucleotides read TGTGCCAGCAGTAGGGGACAGGGGGCCTACGAGCAGTACTTC.

The chain joins TRBV27 to TRBJ2-3; D unclear. Trimming cost V 2 bases and J 5 bases, with 14 bases left between them. Per the germline V gene, CDR1 is MNHEY and CDR2 is SMNVEV (reference sequence). The CDR3 extends over 15 amino acids. The CDR3 is CASSLRALILDTQYF. The CDR3 DNA is TGTGCCAGCAGTTTAAGGGCCTTAATATTAGATACGCAGTATTTT.

There are many counts of this clone. CDR3 amino acids: CASSRTGTGNYGYTF. CDR3 sequence (DNA): TGTGCCAGCAGTAGAACCGGGACAGGGAACTATGGCTACACCTTC. The chain couples TRBV27 to TRBJ1-2; TRBD1 agrees at 9 bases. V was pared by 5 bases and J by 2 bases, with 6 bases of the junction left unmatched. This CDR3 contains 15 residues. Germline CDR1 and CDR2: MNHEY and SMNVEV (reference sequence).

V and J are TRBV2 and TRBJ1-5; no reliable D call. Germline V lookup: CDR1 SNHLY, CDR2 FYNNEI. V was pared by 2 bases and J by 0 bases, with 8 bases between. This CDR3 has 15 residues. The CDR3 sequence is CASSEQRFSNQPQHF. CDR3 DNA: TGTGCCAGCAGTGAACAGCGGTTTAGCAATCAGCCCCAGCATTTT.

The chain carries TRBV7-2 and TRBJ2-7, with TRBD2 matching 11 bases. Germline trimming cut 6 bases from V and 1 base from J; bases unmatched to any gene: 2. Germline V gene lookup returns CDR1 SGHTA and CDR2 FQGNSA. CDR3 length: 14 amino acids. The CDR3 here is CASRGLADSYEQYF. The CDR3 coding sequence is TGTGCCAGCAGGGGACTAGCGGATTCCTACGAGCAGTACTTC.